These T cell receptor beta chains were read from a single sample in a study of blood T cell repertoires in COVID-19. Some clones are missing from TCRdb's copy, which holds only in-frame ones; the method was immunoSEQ multiplex PCR. The sample holds 150,000 to 200,000 clones; 79% are singletons and the top ten take roughly 17%. The material sequenced was peripheral blood. The receptor source for this set is a man aged 55 to 70 with active or convalescent COVID-19. Each CDR3 is given with its conserved first and last residue.

TRBV10-2 | CASSEVVSGTGELFF
TRBV28 | CASTPPLITSGGRDTQYF
TRBV19 | CASSRDRVRNTEAFF
TRBV5-8 | CASSLRQGWAFF
TRBV5-5 | CASSLQQGVRYGYTF
TRBV10-3 | CAIREASGSPNEQYF
TRBV5-1 | CASSLPGVTDTQYF
TRBV6-5 | CASSPEDGGFYGYTF
TRBV20-1 | CSARGGGEQYF
TRBV9 | CASSVEGETQYF
TRBV19 | CASSNRDSPLHF
TRBV28 | CASSPGTGLDTQYF
TRBV27 | CASSRRGGRDYEQYF
TRBV6-5 | CATDRTHSYEQYF
TRBV7-2 | CASTWGTGNTEAFF
TRBV5-6 | CASSLFGGNRYNEQFF
TRBV5-4 | CASSWTLQETQYF
TRBV6-4 | CASSDSVTDTQYF
TRBV9 | CASSETSGGHNEQFF
TRBV7-2 | CASSPHPTGALHF
TRBV7-8 | CASSPLWATYSNEQYF
TRBV3-1/TRBV3-2 | CASSQGRLAKTDTQYF
TRBV29-1 | CSVYRRETQYF
TRBV18 | CASSPETGMVVNTEAFF
TRBV7-8 | CASSLEQVSYNSPLHF
TRBV7-3 | CASSLGGQAGLPPYEQYF
TRBV6-4 | CASSDSPGIYGYTF
TRBV6-6 | CASSQGSHYEQYF
TRBV2 | CASRSRDRGYGDEKLFF
TRBV6-2/TRBV6-3 | CASSIRLAGGTSYEQYF
TRBV5-4 | CATRFGLADLDTQYF
TRBV19 | CASKTGMSSGANVLTF
TRBV11-3 | CASSPVPRRRTDTQYF
TRBV19 | CASSRDRGSDTQYF
TRBV7-6 | CASSPGRGAYNEQFF
TRBV12-3/TRBV12-4 | CASSLAPNQPQHF
TRBV24-1 | CATGGRDRATDTQYF
TRBV18 | CASSQILAGANTGELFF
TRBV3-1/TRBV3-2 | CASSSFLAGTLHEQYF
TRBV3-1/TRBV3-2 | CASSQEGLTGEAFF
TRBV21-1 | CASSPPGPLAFF
TRBV4-2 | CASGRGEQNTEAFF